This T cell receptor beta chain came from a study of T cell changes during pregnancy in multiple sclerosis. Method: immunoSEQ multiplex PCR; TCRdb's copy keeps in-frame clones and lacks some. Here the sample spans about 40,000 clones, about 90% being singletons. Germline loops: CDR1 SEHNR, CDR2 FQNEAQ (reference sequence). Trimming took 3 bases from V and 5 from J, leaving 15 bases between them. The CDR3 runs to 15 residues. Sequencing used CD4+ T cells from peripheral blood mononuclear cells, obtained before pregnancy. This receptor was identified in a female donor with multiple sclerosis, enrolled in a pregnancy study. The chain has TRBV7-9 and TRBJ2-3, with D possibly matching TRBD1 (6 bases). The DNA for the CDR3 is TGTGCCAGCAGCTTCTTAGGGCTAGGGGGAGATACGCAGTATTTT. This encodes CASSFLGLGGDTQYF.